This record covers a single T cell receptor (beta chain). These data come from a study of control samples from healthy donors and cancer patients. The CDR3 has 14 residues. Germline assignment: CDR1 MNHNS and CDR2 SASEGT. V was pared by 3 bases and J by 5 bases, with 6 bases of the junction left unmatched. Here immunoSEQ multiplex PCR was the method, and the copy in TCRdb shows in-frame clones only, minus some. Of some 130,000 clones listed, approximately 90% are singletons. This sequence joins TRBV6-1 and TRBJ2-7; 8 positions match TRBD2. The TCR originated in a man aged 18 to 30 in good health. Source material: blood. The CDR3 loop reads CASSDGGGRNEQYF. The CDR3 DNA reads as TGTGCCAGCAGTGACGGGGGGGGCCGGAACGAGCAGTACTTC.